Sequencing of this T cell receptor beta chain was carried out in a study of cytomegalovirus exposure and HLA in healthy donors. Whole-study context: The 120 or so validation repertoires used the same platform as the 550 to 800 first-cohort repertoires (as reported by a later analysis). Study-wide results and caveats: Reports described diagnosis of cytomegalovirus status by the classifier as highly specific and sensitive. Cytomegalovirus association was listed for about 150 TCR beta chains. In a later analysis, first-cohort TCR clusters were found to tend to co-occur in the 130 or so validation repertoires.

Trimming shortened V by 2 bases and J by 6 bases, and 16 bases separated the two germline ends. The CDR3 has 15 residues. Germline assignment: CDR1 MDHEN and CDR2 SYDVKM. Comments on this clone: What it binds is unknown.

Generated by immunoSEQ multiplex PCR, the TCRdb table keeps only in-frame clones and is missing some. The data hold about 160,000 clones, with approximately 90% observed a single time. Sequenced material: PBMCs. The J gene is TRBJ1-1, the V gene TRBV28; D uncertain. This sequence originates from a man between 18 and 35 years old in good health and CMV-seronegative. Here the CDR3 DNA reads TGTGCCAGCAGTTTACTCCTTGGGCAAGCTTCTGAAGCTTTCTTT. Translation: CASSLLLGQASEAFF. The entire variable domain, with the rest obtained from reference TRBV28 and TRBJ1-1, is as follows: DVKVTQSSRYLVKRTGEKVFLECVQDMDHENMFWYRQDPGLGLRLIYFSYDVKMKEKGDIPEGYSVSREKKERFSLILESASTNQTSMYLCASSLLLGQASEAFFGQGTRLTVV.